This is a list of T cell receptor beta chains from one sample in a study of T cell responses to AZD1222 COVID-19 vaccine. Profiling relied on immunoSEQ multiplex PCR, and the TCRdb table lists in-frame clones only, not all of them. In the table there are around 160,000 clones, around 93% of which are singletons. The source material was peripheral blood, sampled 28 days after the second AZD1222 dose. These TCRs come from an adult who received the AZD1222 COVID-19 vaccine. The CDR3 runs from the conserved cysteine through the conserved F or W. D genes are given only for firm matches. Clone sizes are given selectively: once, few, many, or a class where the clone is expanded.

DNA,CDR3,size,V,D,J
TGTGCCAGCTCACCAGCGACTAGCGGGGGGGTTGAGCAGTTCTTC,CASSPATSGGVEQFF,NA,TRBV18,TRBD2,TRBJ2-1
TGTGCCAGCAGTGTTGGGGGACATGGGGCTAATGAAAAACTGTTTTTT,CASSVGGHGANEKLFF,NA,TRBV28,NA,TRBJ1-4
TGTGCCAGCAGTTTACCACTTCGTGGCCCAACAAGCGGGAGGGTCAGAGGCAAAAACATTCAGTACTTC,CASSLPLRGPTSGRVRGKNIQYF,NA,TRBV28,TRBD2,TRBJ2-4
TGTGCCAGTAGTGTTGACAGGGTGAACATTCAGTACTTC,CASSVDRVNIQYF,few,TRBV19,TRBD1,TRBJ2-4
TGTGCCAGCAGCCCGAGACAGGGCGTGAACACTGAAGCTTTCTTT,CASSPRQGVNTEAFF,once,TRBV14,TRBD1,TRBJ1-1
TGTGCCAGCAGCTTAAGGCGCAGGGGAGCCGGGGAGCTGTTTTTT,CASSLRRRGAGELFF,NA,TRBV7-3,NA,TRBJ2-2
TGTGCCTGGAAGGAAGGGGCCCGAGAGACCCAGTACTTC,CAWKEGARETQYF,NA,TRBV30,NA,TRBJ2-5
TGTGCCAGCAGCCAACAGGGAAGGGGAGATACGCAGTATTTT,CASSQQGRGDTQYF,NA,TRBV7-7,NA,TRBJ2-3
TGTGCCAGCAGAGAGAGGACTAGCCGGTACGAGCAGTACTTC,CASRERTSRYEQYF,NA,TRBV2,TRBD2,TRBJ2-7
TGTGCCAGCAGACCCGGACGACCAAAGGGCGATGAGCAGTTCTTC,CASRPGRPKGDEQFF,NA,TRBV7-8,NA,TRBJ2-1
TGTGCCAGCAGCTTAGTTGGCGAGCAGTACTTC,CASSLVGEQYF,NA,TRBV11-3,NA,TRBJ2-7
TGTGCCAGCAGCCGACGGACCGCCCAGTACTTC,CASSRRTAQYF,NA,TRBV12-3/TRBV12-4,NA,TRBJ2-5
TGTGCCAGCAGTAGAAGGGACAAGGCCTACGAGCAGTACTTC,CASSRRDKAYEQYF,few,TRBV27,NA,TRBJ2-7
TGTGCCAGTAACTCGGGTGTTTCTTTGAACACTGAAGCTTTCTTT,CASNSGVSLNTEAFF,NA,TRBV19,NA,TRBJ1-1
TGTGCCAGCAGCAACCGGGCCAACGAGCAGTACTTC,CASSNRANEQYF,NA,TRBV5-4,NA,TRBJ2-7
TGTGCCAGCAGCCAATCCAACACTGAAGCTTTCTTT,CASSQSNTEAFF,NA,TRBV4-2,NA,TRBJ1-1
TGTGCCACCACTAATCAATTTTCAGGGCCCCAGCATTTT,CATTNQFSGPQHF,few,TRBV10-3,NA,TRBJ1-5
TGTGCCAGCAGCCGAAGGGACGGCTCTGGGGCTGAAGCTTTCTTT,CASSRRDGSGAEAFF,NA,TRBV7-6,NA,TRBJ1-1
TGTGCCAGTAGTGACGGGATCTCTGGAAACACCATATATTTT,CASSDGISGNTIYF,NA,TRBV19,NA,TRBJ1-3
TGTGCCAGCAGCCCGGGACCTCGCCGAGAAGGGTCACCCCTCCACTTT,CASSPGPRREGSPLHF,NA,TRBV7-9,NA,TRBJ1-6